The source of this T cell receptor beta chain is a study of T cells in Graves' hyperthyroidism and ophthalmopathy (dated by TCRdb to the late 2010s). General notes on the study: Peripheral blood samples were taken at the time of initial diagnosis, prior to any treatment. The approximately 98 discovery patients were randomly divided into training and test sets at a 7:3 ratio. Thyroid tissue and blood T-cell repertoires from several Graves' hyperthyroidism patients were also compared in the study. After sampling, hyperthyroidism patients received methimazole starting at 30 mg daily, and ophthalmopathy patients received high-dose intravenous methylprednisolone. Whether ophthalmopathy could be predicted prospectively was tested in an independent validation cohort made up of 18 hyperthyroidism patients plus 17 patients who later progressed to ophthalmopathy. To identify distinguishing TCR V-J signatures, a discovery cohort of about a hundred patients was used, comprising 40 to 45 with Graves' ophthalmopathy and 57 with stable Graves' hyperthyroidism. The paper describes TCR Vbeta CDR3 sequencing of 130 to 150 peripheral blood samples, made up of fewer than 50 ophthalmopathy patients, 70 to 80 hyperthyroidism patients and some 17 progressor patients. Study-wide findings and limitations: No statistical method was used to fix the sample size in advance, and group allocation was not hidden from the investigators. Most expanded thyroid clonotypes (frequency above 0.001) were also detected in blood, a finding suggesting that blood repertoires may reflect thyroid immune responses. A 13 V-J signature model separated ophthalmopathy from stable hyperthyroidism, with approximately 86% sensitivity and roughly 82% specificity in cross-validation and 80%/75% in testing. In validation, the model predicted progression to ophthalmopathy with 65% to 71% sensitivity and approximately 78% specificity, a median of about 6 months before onset.

Hyperthyroidism patients were newly diagnosed, had a disease duration of under 2 months, and were aged 18 to 65 years. The study excluded patients with uncontrolled infections, other autoimmune diseases, pregnancy or lactation. Diagnoses were based on clinical symptoms, serum thyroxine and TRAb, thyroid ultrasound and orbital computed tomography. Blood from progressor patients was collected at the time of first diagnosis with hyperthyroidism, before any ophthalmopathy symptoms had appeared. Ficoll-Paque density gradient centrifugation was used to isolate PBMCs from 9.5 to 10 ml of fresh peripheral blood. Progressor patients were initially diagnosed with Graves' hyperthyroidism and developed ophthalmopathy during follow-up. Total RNA was extracted with Trizol reagent, and quality was checked on an Agilent 2100 Bioanalyzer. Cut back by 5 bases and 8 bases, the V and J ends lie 18 bases apart. Per the germline V gene, MGHDK is the CDR1 and SYGVNS is the CDR2. Reading from cysteine to phenylalanine, the CDR3 counts 14 amino acids. Only CDR3 DNA remains: 42 bases, in frame from the first base.

This clonotype was counted only a few times. It lacks a known antigen. One base away there is no much larger clone; base qualities are not given. The TCR beta CDR3 regions were amplified from the RNA transcripts. The first round of RT-PCR for the TCR CDR3 was performed with the HTBI primer set and the Qiagen OneStep RT-PCR kit. The libraries were constructed in a second round of multiplex PCR and then size-selected and purified. Sequencing of the libraries was done on an Illumina HiSeq2000 using paired-end 100 bp reads. The original pipeline was this. SOAPnuke was used to process the raw data, removing reads that contained adapters or uncalled bases, had a mean Phred below 15, or lacked an exact match to the constant primer or identifier. High-quality paired reads were merged with COPE v1.2.5, and unique nucleotide sequences were defined as clonotypes. MiTCR v1.1 was used to align the clonotypes against IMGT TRBV, TRBD and TRBJ reference segments. The analysis included only V-J combinations with a frequency above 0.0001, which together covered over 98% of the repertoires. The TCS score was defined as the ratio of F50 (clonal expansion) to E x V (chaos), calculated using BLOSUM62-based TCRdist between CDR3 peptides within each V-J. Welch's t-statistics and random forest reduced roughly 530 V-J features to about 13, which were used in a naive Bayes classifier (R e1071). In TCRdb, the public reads were trimmed at Q25 with fastp and aligned with MiXCR, with productive beta chains retained. Rows with one shared CDR3 protein collapse into an entry with the most common genes and DNA. TCRdb, not the original authors, processed these V and J calls. The sample has fewer than 500,000 distinct CDR3 sequences on record, roughly 14% of them singletons. The ten largest clones take up roughly 20% of the sample.

The sequenced material came from blood. The receptor was isolated from a man aged 25-45 years with Graves' hyperthyroidism that later progressed to Graves' ophthalmopathy. The sequence is built from TRBV25-1 and TRBJ1-2; possibly the D gene is TRBD1, per 6 matching bases. The nucleotide sequence is given as TGTGCCAGCAGTTCCCAGGGGCCCCTCGAGGGCTACACCTTC. Its protein product is CASSSQGPLEGYTF.